These 32 T cell receptor beta chains share one sample of origin, sequenced in a study of early T cells in non-severe SARS-CoV-2 infection. From the 5' RACE reads, TCRdb called clonotypes with MiXCR, one entry per CDR3 protein. The sample contains tens of thousands of distinct CDR3 sequences, about a tenth of which appear only once. The specimen was whole blood, collected at baseline. These receptors were obtained from an adult who was a healthcare worker with PCR-confirmed SARS-CoV-2 infection or an uninfected control (not recorded which).

Many counts were recorded for this clonotype. The chain joins TRBV28 to TRBJ1-2; D not resolved. Trimming left V 4 bases short and J 4 bases short, with 10 bases between. The CDR3 runs 13 residues. CDR1 and CDR2 from the germline V gene are MDHEN and SYDVKM. The CDR3 DNA reads as TGTGCCAGCAGTTCCGGAGACGTCTATGGCTACACCTTC. This gives the protein CASSSGDVYGYTF.

In this sample, this clonotype turned up many times. The gene calls are TRBV6-5 and TRBJ2-7; D uncertain. Trimming pared 6 bases from V and 3 bases from J, leaving 9 bases between. The CDR3 is 12 amino acids. CDR1 MNHEY and CDR2 SVGAGI come from the germline V gene. The CDR3 here is CASSRGGYEQYF. The CDR3, as DNA: TGTGCCAGCAGCCGCGGCGGCTACGAGCAGTACTTC.

The sample holds a few counts of this clonotype. The rearrangement links TRBV29-1 to TRBJ1-4; 7 nucleotides align to TRBD1. This CDR3 is 14 amino acids long. The V gene end was trimmed by 4 bases and the J gene end by 0 bases; junction bases not matched to a gene: 2. The germline V gene encodes CDR1 SQVTM and CDR2 ANQGSEA. The CDR3 is CSVGTGATNEKLFF. For the CDR3, the DNA is TGCAGCGTTGGAACAGGGGCAACTAATGAAAAACTGTTTTTT.

In this sample, this clonotype turned up many times. V usage is TRBV16 and J usage is TRBJ2-3, with 9 bases that match TRBD2. V lost 2 bases to trimming and J lost 4 bases; unmatched junction nucleotides: 7. Germline CDR1 reads KGHSY; CDR2 reads FQNENV. CDR3 length: 16 amino acids. DNA of the CDR3: TGTGCCAGCAGCCAAGTTGCAACTAGCGGGTCAGATACGCAGTATTTT. Protein sequence: CASSQVATSGSDTQYF.

This chain links TRBV11-3 with TRBJ1-1; D not resolved. Germline values: CDR1 SGHNT, CDR2 YENEEA. The CDR3 runs to 15 residues. The ends were cut back, 0 bases at V and 6 bases at J, with 14 bases in the middle. As DNA, the CDR3 is TGTGCCAGCAGCTTAGAGGGAGCGCCGGGCGCTGAAGCTTTCTTT. Its translation is CASSLEGAPGAEAFF.

In its sample, this clonotype was seen many times. V and J are TRBV7-2 and TRBJ2-3, with 8 bases lining up with TRBD2. The V segment lost 5 bases and the J segment 0 bases; nucleotides outside the gene matches: 1. CDR1 and CDR2 (germline): SGHTA, FQGNSA. The CDR3 extends over 14 amino acids. CDR3 region: CASSPSGSTDTQYF. CDR3 coding DNA: TGTGCCAGCAGCCCTAGCGGGAGCACAGATACGCAGTATTTT.

The chain links TRBV3-1 to TRBJ1-1, with D tentatively TRBD1 (5 bases). This CDR3 contains 13 residues. V gave up 3 bases and J gave up 4 bases, with 9 bases separating them. Germline-derived CDR1 and CDR2 are LGHDT and YNNKEL (reference sequence). CDR3 loop: CASSHLRGTEAFF. The DNA of the CDR3 is TGTGCCAGCAGCCACCTGAGGGGCACTGAAGCTTTCTTT.

This clonotype has just a few counts. The J gene is TRBJ2-5, the V gene TRBV19; D perhaps matches TRBD1 (6 bases). Trimming removed 1 base at V and 2 bases at J, with 8 bases between. This CDR3 comprises 14 residues. Looked up from germline, CDR1 is LNHDA and CDR2 is SQIVND (reference sequence). The CDR3 sequence: CASSIGTGQETQYF. The DNA of the CDR3 is TGTGCCAGTAGTATAGGCACAGGGCAAGAGACCCAGTACTTC.

This clonotype was counted ten times or more. The rearrangement links TRBV11-2 to TRBJ2-2; D remains ambiguous. The CDR3 has 13 residues. The germline V gene encodes CDR1 SGHAT and CDR2 FQNNGV. Trimming stripped 4 bases from V and 5 bases from J, with 8 bases between. CDR3 in amino acids: CASSYLNTGELFF. CDR3 in DNA: TGTGCCAGCAGCTATCTTAATACCGGGGAGCTGTTTTTT.

This chain uses TRBV4-3 with TRBJ2-1; tentative D call: TRBD2 (6 bases). The germline CDR1 and CDR2 sequences are LGHNA and YSLEER. This CDR3 contains 13 residues. The germline V and J ends were trimmed by 1 base and 8 bases, with 9 bases remaining between them. The CDR3 is CASSQGLGDEQFF. The CDR3 DNA is TGCGCCAGCAGCCAAGGACTAGGGGATGAGCAGTTCTTC.

This clonotype was detected a few times. The chain uses TRBV28 and TRBJ1-5, with D uncertain. Germline values: CDR1 MDHEN, CDR2 SYDVKM. The CDR3 consists of 14 residues. The V end was cut by 5 bases, the J end by 0 bases, with 8 bases between. The CDR3 DNA is TGTGCCAGCAGTCCCCTAGATAGCAATCAGCCCCAGCATTTT. This sequence encodes CASSPLDSNQPQHF.

V usage is TRBV4-3 and J usage is TRBJ2-3; maybe TRBD2 (5 bases). CDR1 and CDR2 from the germline V gene are LGHNA and YSLEER. This CDR3 region has 15 residues. V lost 4 bases and J 6 bases, leaving 17 bases between the germline ends. CDR3 sequence reads: CASSLNRLAADTQYF. CDR3 sequence (DNA): TGCGCCAGCAGCCTTAACCGCCTAGCCGCTGATACGCAGTATTTT.

This clonotype showed up just a few times. V gene TRBV5-6 combines with J gene TRBJ2-1; TRBD2 might be the D (6 bases). This CDR3 has 15 residues. The germline V gene encodes CDR1 SGHDT and CDR2 YYEEEE. The V gene lost 4 bases and the J gene lost 4 bases, with 15 bases spanning the gap. CDR3 protein: CASSRAGRKYNEQFF. The CDR3 nucleotides read TGTGCCAGCAGCCGGGCAGGGAGGAAATACAATGAGCAGTTCTTC. The full variable domain, completed using reference TRBV5-6 and TRBJ2-1, is DAGVTQSPTHLIKTRGQQVTLRCSPKSGHDTVSWYQQALGQGPQFIFQYYEEEERQRGNFPDRFSGHQFPNYSSELNVNALLLGDSALYLCASSRAGRKYNEQFFGPGTRLTVL.

In this sample, this clonotype turned up many times. V usage is TRBV2 and J usage is TRBJ2-2, with D maybe TRBD1 (5 bases). The length of the CDR3 is 15 residues. The V end lost 2 bases, the J end lost 2 bases, and 9 bases lay between the germline ends. Germline CDR1 reads SNHLY; CDR2 reads FYNNEI. CDR3 coding DNA: TGTGCCAGCAGTGAAACCCGGACAAACACCGGGGAGCTGTTTTTT. Protein: CASSETRTNTGELFF. The complete variable domain, with remaining parts taken from reference TRBV2 and TRBJ2-2, reads EPEVTQTPSHQVTQMGQEVILRCVPISNHLYFYWYRQILGQKVEFLVSFYNNEISEKSEIFDDQFSVERPDGSNFTLKIRSTKLEDSAMYFCASSETRTNTGELFFGEGSRLTVL.

This clonotype was counted between two and nine times. CDR3 DNA: TGCAGCGTCGCGAAGAGGACTAGCGGGATTACAGATACGCAGTATTTT. Translation gives CSVAKRTSGITDTQYF. V and J are TRBV29-1 and TRBJ2-3; 12 positions match TRBD2. CDR3 length: 16 amino acids. V lost 6 bases and J lost 3; bases outside the gene matches: 10. Germline CDR1 is SQVTM and CDR2 is ANQGSEA.

The chain has TRBV28 and TRBJ1-2, with a possible D match to TRBD1 (6 bases). The CDR3 covers 14 residues. V gave up 1 base and J gave up 6 bases, with 12 bases separating them. Germline CDR1 MDHEN, CDR2 SYDVKM. The DNA of the CDR3 is TGTGCCAGCAGTTTATCCAGGGGCGATAATGGCTACACCTTC. It codes for CASSLSRGDNGYTF.

To note about this clonotype: A junction end diverges from the germline sequence, so it may reflect a read error. The J gene is TRBJ1-2, the V gene TRBV28; tentatively, D is TRBD1 (5 bases). Looked up from germline, CDR1 is MDHEN and CDR2 is SYDVKM. The CDR3 has 14 residues. The CDR3 sequence is CASRIAGSNYGYAF. The CDR3 DNA reads TGTGCCAGCAGAATTGCAGGGAGTAACTATGGCTACGCCTTC.

This clonotype was detected a few times. The genes are TRBV12-3 or TRBV12-4 and TRBJ1-2; no reliable D call. This CDR3 has 10 amino acids. V lost 4 bases to trimming and J lost 6 bases, with 3 bases between them. The CDR3 nucleotides read TGTGCCAGCAGTTACAATGGCTACACCTTC. This sequence encodes CASSYNGYTF.

This clonotype came up a few times. The rearrangement uses TRBV20-1 and TRBJ2-1; 13 bases are shared with TRBD2. The V segment lost 5 bases and the J segment 9 bases; nucleotides outside the gene matches: 4. The CDR3 is 13 residues long. Germline loops: CDR1 DFQATT, CDR2 SNEGSKA (reference sequence). CDR3 sequence (DNA): TGCAGTGCTCAAGGACTAGCGGGAGCTGAGCAGTTCTTC. Amino acids: CSAQGLAGAEQFF.

This clonotype was observed at least ten times. The chain employs TRBV18 and TRBJ1-1; TRBD1 is a possible D gene (6 bases). In germline, CDR1 is KGHSH, CDR2 LQKENI. CDR3 size: 14 residues. Trimming removed 2 bases at V and 1 base at J, with 8 bases between. CDR3 sequence reads: CASSPGGANTEAFF. Here the CDR3 DNA reads TGTGCCAGCTCACCAGGGGGCGCGAACACTGAAGCTTTCTTT.

The table lists this clonotype with many counts. The chain has TRBV29-1 and TRBJ1-2, with D hard to call. Per the germline V gene, CDR1 is SQVTM and CDR2 is ANQGSEA. The CDR3 extends over 12 amino acids. V was clipped by 3 bases and J by 6 bases, with 11 bases between them. The chain's CDR3 is CSVDPLRHGYTF. The CDR3, as DNA: TGCAGCGTTGATCCCCTGCGCCATGGCTACACCTTC.

V usage is TRBV20-1 and J usage is TRBJ1-5; D is unresolved. This CDR3 contains 12 residues. Trimming shortened V by 1 base and J by 4 bases, and 5 bases separated the two germline ends. CDR1 and CDR2 (germline): DFQATT, SNEGSKA (reference sequence). The CDR3 protein is CSARVLNQPQHF. The CDR3 nucleotides are TGCAGTGCTAGAGTACTAAATCAGCCCCAGCATTTT.

About this clonotype: A much larger clone sits a single nucleotide away, making a read error possible. The chain couples TRBV6-5 to TRBJ2-7; D is unclear. Germline loops: CDR1 MNHEY, CDR2 SVGAGI. Trimming took off 2 bases at V and 3 bases at J, with 17 bases between the two ends. This CDR3 contains 16 residues. CDR3: CASSYTSRVVDYEQYF. In nucleotides, the CDR3 is TGTGCCAGCAGTTACACGTCACGCGTGGTGGACTACGAGCAGTACTTC.

This clonotype was counted between two and nine times. V usage is TRBV30 and J usage is TRBJ2-3; D is unresolved. The CDR3 has 13 residues. Germline V gives CDR1 GTSNPN, CDR2 SVGIG (reference sequence). Trimming pared 4 bases from V and 4 bases from J, leaving 12 bases between. The CDR3 here is CAWTTGPSDTQYF. The CDR3 nucleotides are TGTGCCTGGACCACCGGACCTTCAGATACGCAGTATTTT.

This clonotype has a count of ten or more. V and J are TRBV3-1 and TRBJ1-2; D ambiguous. The CDR3 has 13 residues. The germline V and J ends were trimmed by 2 bases and 4 bases, with 8 bases remaining between them. Germline CDR1 LGHDT, CDR2 YNNKEL (reference sequence). CDR3 loop: CASSQIEGYGYTF. CDR3 bases: TGTGCCAGCAGCCAAATCGAGGGCTATGGCTACACCTTC.

This clonotype was found once. The chain couples TRBV11-1 to TRBJ2-4, with 10 bases aligning to TRBD1. This CDR3 is 16 amino acids long. The V gene's germline CDR1 is SGHAT and CDR2 FQDESV (reference sequence). V lost 1 base, J lost 4 bases, and 4 bases stayed unmatched. The chain's CDR3 is CASSLGGQGRKNIQYF. In DNA form, the CDR3 reads TGTGCCAGCAGCTTAGGGGGACAGGGGAGGAAAAACATTCAGTACTTC.

This clonotype was seen only a few times. This rearrangement joins TRBV7-2 to TRBJ1-5; TRBD1 agrees at 9 bases. This CDR3 has 14 residues. Germline V gives CDR1 SGHTA, CDR2 FQGNSA. J lost 6 bases, V lost 4 bases, and 4 bases had no gene match. CDR3 residues: CASSYRGQGQPQHF. Written as DNA, the CDR3 is TGTGCCAGCAGCTACAGGGGGCAGGGTCAGCCCCAGCATTTT. Full variable domain (remainder filled in from reference TRBV7-2 and TRBJ1-5): GAGVSQSPSNKVTEKGKDVELRCDPISGHTALYWYRQSLGQGLEFLIYFQGNSAPDKSGLPSDRFSAERTGGSVSTLTIQRTQQEDSAVYLCASSYRGQGQPQHFGDGTRLSIL.

This clonotype was recorded a few times. This chain uses TRBV7-8 with TRBJ2-4; TRBD2 agrees at 13 bases. The CDR3 consists of 17 residues. Unmatched junction bases numbered 4, after V lost 3 bases and J lost 2 bases. CDR1 is SGHVS, CDR2 FQNEAQ, per germline. The CDR3 region has the DNA TGTGCCAGCAGCTTGAGACTAGCGGGGGGCACCAAAAACATTCAGTACTTC. Translated, it gives CASSLRLAGGTKNIQYF.

The chain carries TRBV7-2 and TRBJ2-7; D is ambiguous. Trimming took off 3 bases at V and 5 bases at J, with 5 bases between the two ends. The CDR3 loop spans 11 amino acids. Per germline, CDR1 SGHTA and CDR2 FQGNSA. The CDR3: CASSFYNEQYF. CDR3 bases: TGTGCCAGCAGCTTTTATAACGAGCAGTACTTC.

This clonotype was counted many times. This rearrangement joins TRBV28 to TRBJ2-7; 12 bases fit TRBD2. Per germline, CDR1 MDHEN and CDR2 SYDVKM. The CDR3 spans 16 residues. Unmatched junction bases numbered 10, after V lost 6 bases and J lost 4 bases. The DNA for the CDR3 is TGTGCCAGCAGAAAGACTAGCGGGAGATGGCCATACGAGCAGTACTTC. Encoded protein: CASRKTSGRWPYEQYF.

This clonotype was picked up many times. V gene TRBV12-3 or TRBV12-4 combines with J gene TRBJ2-1; D tentatively fits TRBD1 or TRBD2 (5 bases each). V was trimmed by 3 bases and J by 8 bases, leaving 14 bases between them. The CDR3 extends over 14 amino acids. The CDR3 region has the DNA TGTGCCAGCAGTTTGTCGGGACGCGACGATGAGCAGTTCTTC. Translation: CASSLSGRDDEQFF.

This clonotype has at least ten counts. The chain links TRBV25-1 to TRBJ1-4; no clear D gene. The CDR3 is 15 amino acids. V dropped 0 bases and J dropped 1 base, with 6 bases sitting between them. Germline CDR1 and CDR2: MGHDK and SYGVNS. Here the CDR3 reads CASSEYAGTNEKLFF. CDR3 nucleotides: TGTGCCAGCAGTGAATACGCCGGAACTAATGAAAAACTGTTTTTT.